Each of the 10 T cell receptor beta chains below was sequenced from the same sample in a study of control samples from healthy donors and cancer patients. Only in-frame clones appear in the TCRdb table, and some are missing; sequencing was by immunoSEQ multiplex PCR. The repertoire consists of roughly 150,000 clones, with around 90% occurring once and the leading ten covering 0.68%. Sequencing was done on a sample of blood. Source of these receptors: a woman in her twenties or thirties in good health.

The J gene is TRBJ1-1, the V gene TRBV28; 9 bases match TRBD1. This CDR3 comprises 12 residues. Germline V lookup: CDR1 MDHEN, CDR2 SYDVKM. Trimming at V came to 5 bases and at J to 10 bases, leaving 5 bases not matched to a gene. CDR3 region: CASSLGQGAAFF. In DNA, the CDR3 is TGTGCCAGCAGTCTGGGACAGGGAGCAGCTTTCTTT.

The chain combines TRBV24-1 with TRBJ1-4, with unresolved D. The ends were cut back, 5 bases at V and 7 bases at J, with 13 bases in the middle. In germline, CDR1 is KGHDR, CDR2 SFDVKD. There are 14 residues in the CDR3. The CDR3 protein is CATSAGGPLEKLFF. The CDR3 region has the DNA TGTGCCACCAGTGCCGGAGGTCCCCTTGAAAAACTGTTTTTT.

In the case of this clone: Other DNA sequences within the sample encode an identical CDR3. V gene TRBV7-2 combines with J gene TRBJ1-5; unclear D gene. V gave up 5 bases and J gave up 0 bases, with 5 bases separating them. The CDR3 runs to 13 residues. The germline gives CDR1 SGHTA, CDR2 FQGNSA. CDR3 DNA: TGTGCCAGCAGCCCAAGTAGCAATCAGCCCCAGCATTTT. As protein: CASSPSSNQPQHF.

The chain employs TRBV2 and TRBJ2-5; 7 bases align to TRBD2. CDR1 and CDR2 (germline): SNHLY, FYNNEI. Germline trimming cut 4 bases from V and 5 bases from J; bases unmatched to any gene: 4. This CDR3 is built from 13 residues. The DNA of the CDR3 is TGTGCCAGCAGTGCCCAGGGAGGGGAGACCCAGTACTTC. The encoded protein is CASSAQGGETQYF.

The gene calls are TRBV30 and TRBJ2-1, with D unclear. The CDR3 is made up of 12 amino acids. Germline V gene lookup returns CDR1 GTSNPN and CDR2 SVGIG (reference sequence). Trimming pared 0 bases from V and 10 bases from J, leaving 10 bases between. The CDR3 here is CAWSVTPLEQFF. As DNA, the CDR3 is TGTGCCTGGAGTGTGACCCCCCTGGAGCAGTTCTTC.

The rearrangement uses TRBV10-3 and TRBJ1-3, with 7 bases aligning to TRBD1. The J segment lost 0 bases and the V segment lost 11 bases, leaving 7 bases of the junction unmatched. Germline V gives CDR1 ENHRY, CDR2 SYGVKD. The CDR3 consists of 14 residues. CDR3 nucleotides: TGTGCCGCGGGACAGCTCGCCTCTGGAAACACCATATATTTT. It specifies CAAGQLASGNTIYF.

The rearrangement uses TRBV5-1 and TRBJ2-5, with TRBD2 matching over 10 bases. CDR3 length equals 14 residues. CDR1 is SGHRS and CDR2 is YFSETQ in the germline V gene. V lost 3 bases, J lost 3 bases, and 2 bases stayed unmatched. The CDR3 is CASSSTSGKETQYF. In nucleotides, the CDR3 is TGCGCCAGCAGCTCAACTAGCGGGAAAGAGACCCAGTACTTC.

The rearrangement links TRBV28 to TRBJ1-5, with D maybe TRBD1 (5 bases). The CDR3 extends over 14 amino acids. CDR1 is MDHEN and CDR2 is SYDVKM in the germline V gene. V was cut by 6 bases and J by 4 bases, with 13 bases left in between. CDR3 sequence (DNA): TGTGCCAGCAGACGGGGGACCTCTAATCAGCCCCAGCATTTT. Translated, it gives CASRRGTSNQPQHF.

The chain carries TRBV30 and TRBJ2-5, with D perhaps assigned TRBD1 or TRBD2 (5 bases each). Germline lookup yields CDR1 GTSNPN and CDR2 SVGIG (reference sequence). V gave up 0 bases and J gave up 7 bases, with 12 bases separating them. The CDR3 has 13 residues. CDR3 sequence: CAWSVAGAVTQYF. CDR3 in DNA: TGTGCCTGGAGTGTAGCCGGGGCGGTGACCCAGTACTTC.

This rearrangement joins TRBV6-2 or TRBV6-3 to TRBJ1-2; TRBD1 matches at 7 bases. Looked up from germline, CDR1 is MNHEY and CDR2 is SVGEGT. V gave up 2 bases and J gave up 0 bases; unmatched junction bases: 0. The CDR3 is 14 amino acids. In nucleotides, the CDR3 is TGTGCCAGCAGTTACGGGACAGCTAACTATGGCTACACCTTC. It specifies CASSYGTANYGYTF.